A single sample is the source of the 19 T cell receptor beta chains below, sequenced in a study of molecular identifiers for immune sequencing clone quantification. Via MiXCR, TCRdb re-called the PCR reads, giving one row per CDR3 protein. The data show hundreds of thousands of distinct CDR3 sequences, about 25% seen once. Sequenced input: naive CD8+ T cells from blood, with Jurkat cell RNA spiked in. Subset described: FACS-sorted CD8+CD4-CCR7+CD45RA+ naive T cells. The receptors here all came from a human donor in good health. Some libraries in this study had Jurkat cell RNA spiked in.

This clonotype was observed a handful of times. Just one base apart from a much larger clone, this may be a read error. The V gene is TRBV7-2, the J gene TRBJ2-7, with D unclear. Trimming left V 5 bases short and J 4 bases short, with 15 bases between. In germline, CDR1 is SGHTA, CDR2 FQGNSA. The CDR3 is made up of 14 amino acids. CDR3 protein: CASSVLEARYEQYF. CDR3 nucleotide sequence: TGTGCCAGCAGCGTATTAGAGGCGAGGTACGAGCAGTACTTC.

A word on this clonotype: A much more abundant neighbour one base away suggests this may be a read error. The CDR3: CASSLFGESQYF. In DNA form, the CDR3 reads TGTGCCAGCAGTCTTTTCGGAGAGTCCCAGTACTTC. The V and J genes are TRBV12-3 or TRBV12-4 and TRBJ2-5, with no clear D. The CDR3 covers 12 residues.

This clonotype was counted only a few times. The chain uses TRBV27 and TRBJ2-1; 10 bases are a match to TRBD2. This CDR3 is 15 amino acids long. The germline V gene encodes CDR1 MNHEY and CDR2 SMNVEV (reference sequence). With 2 bases clipped from V and 5 bases from J, the junction kept 3 bases outside the gene matches. CDR3 sequence reads: CASSLALAGDNEQFF. The CDR3 nucleotides are TGTGCCAGCAGTTTAGCCCTAGCGGGGGACAATGAGCAGTTCTTC.

Many counts were recorded for this clonotype. This chain links TRBV5-5 with TRBJ2-5; D tentatively reads TRBD1 or TRBD2 (5 bases each). Deletions cut 0 bases from V and 5 bases from J, with 14 bases between. The CDR3 spans 15 residues. CDR1 and CDR2 from the germline V gene are SGHKS and YYEKEE (reference sequence). For the CDR3, the DNA is TGTGCCAGCAGCTTGGGACAGTTAAGCGGCGAGACCCAGTACTTC. Residues: CASSLGQLSGETQYF.

The chain carries TRBV13 and TRBJ1-2, with 7 positions matching TRBD1. V shed 0 bases and J 2 bases; nucleotides not matched to a gene: 6. Germline values: CDR1 PRHDT, CDR2 FYEKMQ (reference sequence). The CDR3 is 16 amino acids. The CDR3 DNA is TGTGCCAGCAGCTTAGGCACAGGGGAGATAAACTATGGCTACACCTTC. It codes for CASSLGTGEINYGYTF.

This clonotype was observed at least ten times. The chain is built from TRBV28 and TRBJ2-3; TRBD2 is a possible D gene (6 bases). The V end lost 7 bases, the J end lost 2 bases, and 10 bases lay between the germline ends. Looked up from germline, CDR1 is MDHEN and CDR2 is SYDVKM. The CDR3 runs 13 residues. The CDR3 loop reads CASTRENTDTQYF. The CDR3 DNA reads as TGTGCCAGCACACGGGAGAACACAGATACGCAGTATTTT.

The V and J genes are TRBV6-1 and TRBJ2-3; the match to TRBD2 covers 8 bases. Trimming at V came to 4 bases and at J to 4 bases, leaving 4 bases not matched to a gene. Germline V gene lookup returns CDR1 MNHNS and CDR2 SASEGT. This CDR3 spans 14 amino acids. The CDR3 DNA sequence: TGTGCCAGCAGTGGACCAGCGGGAGCAGATACGCAGTATTTT. Translation gives CASSGPAGADTQYF.

This clonotype occurred many times. The rearrangement joins TRBV29-1 to TRBJ2-5; 13 bases agree with TRBD2. The CDR3 spans 14 residues. V trimming: 6 bases; J trimming: 5 bases; junction bases outside the gene matches: 6. Germline values: CDR1 SQVTM, CDR2 ANQGSEA. CDR3 sequence reads: CSVGLAGEGETQYF. CDR3 coding DNA: TGCAGCGTAGGACTAGCGGGAGAAGGGGAGACCCAGTACTTC. Using reference TRBV29-1 and TRBJ2-5 for the parts outside the CDR3, the full variable domain is SAVISQKPSRDICQRGTSLTIQCQVDSQVTMMFWYRQQPGQSLTLIATANQGSEATYESGFVIDKFPISRPNLTFSTLTVSNMSPEDSSIYLCSVGLAGEGETQYFGPGTRLLVL.

This CDR3 is CASSLEGGVYNEQFF. In DNA, the CDR3 is TGTGCCAGTAGTCTGGAGGGGGGAGTCTACAATGAGCAGTTCTTC. The chain employs TRBV19 and TRBJ2-1; D is perhaps TRBD1 or TRBD2 (6 bases each). The CDR3 runs 15 residues. CDR1 is LNHDA and CDR2 is SQIVND in the germline V gene (reference sequence). V shed 5 bases and J shed 3 bases, with 14 bases lying between them.

This clonotype was detected once. This chain uses TRBV15 with TRBJ1-1; D is ambiguous. Germline CDR1 reads LNHNV; CDR2 reads YYDKDF (reference sequence). The CDR3 covers 13 residues. V lost 5 bases to trimming and J lost 7 bases, with 14 bases between them. In nucleotides, the CDR3 is TGTGCCACCAGCCTTTTACCGGGAGTTGAAGCTTTCTTT. Translated: CATSLLPGVEAFF.

The sample holds many counts of this clonotype. The rearrangement uses TRBV10-3 and TRBJ2-5, with 7 bases that match TRBD1. CDR1 and CDR2 from the germline V gene are ENHRY and SYGVKD. The CDR3 is made up of 14 amino acids. The V segment lost 7 bases and the J segment 0 bases; nucleotides outside the gene matches: 5. This chain's CDR3 is CAITRDSNQETQYF. The CDR3, as DNA: TGTGCCATCACCCGGGACAGTAACCAAGAGACCCAGTACTTC.

The CDR3 protein is CASSSTDSNQPQHF. The CDR3 region has the DNA TGTGCCAGCAGTTCAACAGATAGCAATCAGCCCCAGCATTTT. The chain recombines TRBV12-3 or TRBV12-4 with TRBJ1-5; D not certain. Trimming cost V 4 bases and J 0 bases, with 7 bases left between them. The CDR3 totals 14 residues.

This clonotype was recorded a few times. The V call is TRBV30, the J call TRBJ2-3; 7 bases agree with TRBD1. Germline V gives CDR1 GTSNPN, CDR2 SVGIG (reference sequence). V gave up 2 bases and J gave up 6 bases; unmatched junction bases: 11. The CDR3 spans 15 residues. In DNA, the CDR3 is TGTGCCTGGAGTTGGGCAGGGGGTGAGTCGGATACGCAGTATTTT. This encodes CAWSWAGGESDTQYF.

As concerns this clonotype: A read error is likely, as this CDR3 ends without the conserved phenylalanine or tryptophan. This chain joins TRBV9 and TRBJ1-1, with D possibly matching TRBD1 (5 bases). Germline values: CDR1 SGDLS, CDR2 YYNGEE. This CDR3 has 13 residues. Trimming left V 3 bases short and J 2 bases short, with 8 bases between. The CDR3 region is CASSAGHNTEAFL. The CDR3 nucleotides read TGTGCCAGCAGCGCCGGACATAACACTGAAGCTTTCCTT.

In its sample, this clonotype was seen a few times. The V call is TRBV6-5, the J call TRBJ2-7; D is possibly TRBD2 (6 bases). Trimming took 6 bases from V and 6 from J, leaving 15 bases between them. The CDR3 is made up of 13 amino acids. Germline V gene data show CDR1 as MNHEY and CDR2 as SVGAGI. CDR3 bases: TGTGCCAGCAGAGGGACTCCCACCTCCGAGCAGTACTTC. It is translated as CASRGTPTSEQYF.

The chain recombines TRBV6-2 or TRBV6-3 with TRBJ2-6; weak D call: TRBD1 (6 bases). V was pared by 2 bases and J by 0 bases, with 17 bases between. The CDR3 has 19 amino acids. Germline V gives CDR1 MNHEY, CDR2 SVGEGT. CDR3 region: CASSYLFAGASSGANVLTF. CDR3 coding DNA: TGTGCCAGCAGTTACCTCTTCGCAGGGGCCAGCTCTGGGGCCAACGTCCTGACTTTC.

This clonotype was counted at least ten times. The chain has TRBV29-1 and TRBJ2-3, with 10 bases aligning to TRBD2. The CDR3 spans 17 residues. Germline trimming cut 1 base from V and 0 bases from J; bases unmatched to any gene: 7. Germline CDR1 SQVTM, CDR2 ANQGSEA. Here the CDR3 reads CSVEGRTSGASTDTQYF. DNA of the CDR3: TGCAGCGTTGAAGGTCGGACTAGCGGAGCTAGCACAGATACGCAGTATTTT.

This clonotype has ten or more counts. The chain employs TRBV2 and TRBJ1-2, with 12 nucleotides matching TRBD1. After removal of 0 bases from V and 4 bases from J, the junction contained 6 bases not matched to a gene. The CDR3 consists of 17 residues. Germline V gene sequence: CDR1 SNHLY, CDR2 FYNNEI. The DNA of the CDR3 is TGTGCCAGCAGTGAAGCGGGGGACAGGGGGCGAGCCTATGGCTACACCTTC. Translation gives CASSEAGDRGRAYGYTF.

This clonotype was observed a handful of times. The chain is built from TRBV30 and TRBJ2-1, with 10 bases that match TRBD2. The CDR3 covers 15 residues. Germline CDR1 reads GTSNPN; CDR2 reads SVGIG (reference sequence). The V gene end was trimmed by 3 bases and the J gene end by 2 bases; junction bases not matched to a gene: 4. The CDR3 bases are TGTGCCTGGAGGAGGACTAGCGGAACCTACAATGAGCAGTTCTTC. Residues: CAWRRTSGTYNEQFF.